This entry features one T cell receptor (beta chain) sequence. Its antigen is currently unknown. Unique molecular identifiers tagged the TCRbeta library. TCRdb called the PCR reads again in MiXCR, with one record for every CDR3 protein. Counted here are 450,000 to 550,000 distinct CDR3 sequences, about an eighth occurring once; the ten biggest clones make up 14%. The data were obtained in a study of T-cell reconstitution after alpha-beta-depleted transplantation in children. Study-level points and caveats: Alpha-beta T cells present about two months after transplant were reported to originate from several hundred expanded graft clones. The origin of high day-60 TCRbeta diversity in some patients lay in surviving recipient T cells and thymic progenitors. Hyperexpanded clones declined; after one year, newly produced T cells mostly supplied diversity.

Per the germline V gene, CDR1 is MNHEY and CDR2 is SVGEGT. The V gene lost 4 bases and the J gene lost 2 bases, with 11 bases spanning the gap. The CDR3 has 14 residues. This TCR derives from a female patient aged 2-10 years who had a stem cell transplant for aplastic anemia, so the T cells may come from the graft donor. This sample comprised PBMCs, mostly from graft donor cells, obtained 180 days after TCRalphabeta/CD19-depleted stem cell transplant. The chain links TRBV6-2 or TRBV6-3 to TRBJ2-5, with D possibly matching TRBD1 (5 bases). CDR3 DNA: TGTGCCAGCAGTTCCCACTACAGGCAAGAGACCCAGTACTTC. Amino acid sequence: CASSSHYRQETQYF.